A single sample is the source of the 25 T cell receptor beta chains below, sequenced in a study of radiation and T cells in renal cell carcinoma. Stated time point: baseline pretreatment blood. Treatment given: 15 Gy SBRT to primary tumor, nephrectomy 4 weeks later. Method: immunoSEQ multiplex PCR; TCRdb's copy keeps in-frame clones and lacks some. Here the sample spans approximately 120,000 clones, roughly 80% being singletons. This sample comprised blood, obtained from a patient whose treatment included radiotherapy and nephrectomy. The receptor set was obtained from a woman aged 55-75 years with renal cell carcinoma.

The V gene is TRBV5-1, the J gene TRBJ1-4; the D gene is possibly TRBD1 (6 bases). The V end lost 4 bases, the J end lost 4 bases, and 14 bases lay between the germline ends. This CDR3 is built from 15 residues. Germline CDR1 reads SGHRS; CDR2 reads YFSETQ. In nucleotides, the CDR3 is TGCGCCAGCAGCCTCAGGAGGGGGGTTAATGAAAAACTGTTTTTT. Encoded protein: CASSLRRGVNEKLFF. The whole variable domain, filled in from reference TRBV5-1 and TRBJ1-4, reads KAGVTQTPRYLIKTRGQQVTLSCSPISGHRSVSWYQQTPGQGLQFLFEYFSETQRNKGNFPGRFSGRQFSNSRSEMNVSTLELGDSALYLCASSLRRGVNEKLFFGSGTQLSVL.

In this sample, this clone turned up a few times. The chain has TRBV19 and TRBJ1-1; a weak D match, TRBD1 (6 bases). Trimming stripped 7 bases from V and 3 bases from J, with 15 bases between. The CDR3 sequence is 14 residues long. The germline CDR1 and CDR2 sequences are LNHDA and SQIVND (reference sequence). This chain's CDR3 is CASNSDRTYTEAFF. The CDR3 DNA reads TGTGCCAGTAACTCAGACAGGACCTACACTGAAGCTTTCTTT.

V usage is TRBV5-5 and J usage is TRBJ2-2, with TRBD2 matching 7 bases. The CDR3 spans 16 residues. Looked up from germline, CDR1 is SGHKS and CDR2 is YYEKEE (reference sequence). With 4 bases clipped from V and 4 bases from J, the junction kept 10 bases outside the gene matches. As DNA, the CDR3 is TGTGCCAGCAGCCCGGGGGGAGGGTCGCGCACCGGGGAGCTGTTTTTT. It encodes CASSPGGGSRTGELFF. The full variable domain, rest sourced from reference TRBV5-5 and TRBJ2-2, is DAGVTQSPTHLIKTRGQQVTLRCSPISGHKSVSWYQQVLGQGPQFIFQYYEKEERGRGNFPDRFSARQFPNYSSELNVNALLLGDSALYLCASSPGGGSRTGELFFGEGSRLTVL.

This clone was counted once. The CDR3 DNA reads as TGCGCCAGCAGCGCGGGACAGGGTGATGGCTACACCTTC. Translated: CASSAGQGDGYTF. V and J are TRBV4-1 and TRBJ1-2, with 9 positions matching TRBD1. Unmatched junction bases numbered 4, after V lost 5 bases and J lost 6 bases. The germline V gene has CDR1 MGHRA and CDR2 YSYEKL. The CDR3 contains 13 residues.

The genes are TRBV6-6 and TRBJ1-2, with D maybe TRBD1 (5 bases). Trimming removed 2 bases at V and 5 bases at J, with 15 bases between. This CDR3 spans 15 amino acids. CDR1 MNHNY and CDR2 SVGAGI come from the germline V gene (reference sequence). The CDR3 sequence: CASSYQGGSRYGYTF. As DNA, the CDR3 is TGTGCCAGCAGTTACCAGGGAGGGTCGCGATATGGCTACACCTTC.

This clone has more than one count but fewer than ten. The genes are TRBV4-1 and TRBJ1-2; no clear D gene. Germline V CDR1 and CDR2: MGHRA, YSYEKL. CDR3 length: 12 residues. V was cut by 1 base and J by 4 bases, with 4 bases left in between. The CDR3 DNA reads TGCGCCAGCAGCCAAGGGCCCTATGGCTACACCTTC. Its translation is CASSQGPYGYTF.

The chain links TRBV27 to TRBJ1-2, with D perhaps matching TRBD1 (6 bases). CDR3 length equals 15 residues. V lost 2 bases and J 0 bases, leaving 10 bases between the germline ends. CDR1 MNHEY and CDR2 SMNVEV come from the germline V gene (reference sequence). This CDR3 is CASSLTPGANYGYTF. The CDR3 DNA reads as TGTGCCAGCAGTTTAACTCCAGGGGCTAACTATGGCTACACCTTC.

CDR3 sequence (DNA): TGTGCCAGCAGGCAACAGGAAAGGGAAAATCAGCCCCAGCATTTT. As protein: CASRQQERENQPQHF. The rearrangement uses TRBV6-1 and TRBJ1-5; D may be TRBD1 (5 bases). Germline CDR1 and CDR2: MNHNS and SASEGT. The CDR3 spans 15 residues. Trimming shortened V by 6 bases and J by 4 bases, and 16 bases separated the two germline ends.

The rearrangement uses TRBV6-5 and TRBJ1-3; TRBD1 aligns across 7 bases. Trimming at V came to 8 bases and at J to 2 bases, leaving 3 bases not matched to a gene. Germline CDR1 and CDR2: MNHEY and SVGAGI. The CDR3 runs 13 residues. CDR3: CASRTGAGNTIYF. In DNA, the CDR3 is TGTGCCAGCCGTACAGGGGCTGGAAACACCATATATTTT.

This chain connects TRBV7-2 to TRBJ1-1; possibly TRBD1 for D (5 bases). Per the germline V gene, CDR1 is SGHTA and CDR2 is FQGNSA. Trimming removed 6 bases at V and 3 bases at J, with 14 bases between. The CDR3 totals 14 residues. The CDR3 region is CASSPQGGDTEAFF. In DNA, the CDR3 is TGTGCCAGCAGTCCTCAGGGAGGGGACACTGAAGCTTTCTTT.

The rearrangement links TRBV14 to TRBJ2-1; 9 nucleotides match TRBD1. Germline V gene sequence: CDR1 SGHDN, CDR2 FVKESK. This CDR3 is 14 amino acids long. Losses at the gene ends were 7 bases for V and 4 bases for J; bases not matched to a gene: 5. The CDR3 protein is CASNRDRAYNEQFF. The DNA for the CDR3 is TGTGCCAGCAACCGGGACAGGGCTTACAATGAGCAGTTCTTC.

This clone was seen only a few times. This chain uses TRBV29-1 with TRBJ1-5; 9 nucleotides align to TRBD1. The V segment lost 6 bases and the J segment 7 bases; nucleotides outside the gene matches: 7. Germline V gives CDR1 SQVTM, CDR2 ANQGSEA. This CDR3 comprises 13 residues. The CDR3 sequence is CSVGDREDQPQHF. The DNA for the CDR3 is TGCAGCGTAGGGGACAGGGAGGACCAGCCCCAGCATTTT.

The chain recombines TRBV7-9 with TRBJ1-3; D ambiguous. The germline V gene has CDR1 SEHNR and CDR2 FQNEAQ (reference sequence). The V and J ends lost 1 base and 0 bases respectively, with 10 bases between them. The CDR3 is 16 amino acids. The CDR3 DNA follows: TGTGCCAGCAGCTTAGGGAGCGGGAGCTCTGGAAACACCATATATTTT. Its translation is CASSLGSGSSGNTIYF.

The chain has TRBV5-1 and TRBJ2-7; D possibly corresponds to TRBD2 (5 bases). V lost 4 bases to trimming and J lost 2 bases, with 13 bases between them. Germline V lookup: CDR1 SGHRS, CDR2 YFSETQ. The CDR3 covers 14 residues. Written as DNA, the CDR3 is TGCGCCAGCAGCCCCCCAGTGAGGGCCTACGAGCAGTACTTC. Its protein product is CASSPPVRAYEQYF.

The J gene is TRBJ2-1, the V gene TRBV18; D is possibly TRBD2 (6 bases). The germline V and J ends were trimmed by 0 bases and 0 bases, with 9 bases remaining between them. The germline CDR1 and CDR2 sequences are KGHSH and LQKENI. CDR3 size: 16 residues. CDR3 sequence reads: CASSPPVGGSYNEQFF. In nucleotides, the CDR3 is TGTGCCAGCTCACCACCGGTCGGGGGCTCCTACAATGAGCAGTTCTTC.

J is TRBJ1-6 and V is TRBV28; 7 nucleotides match TRBD1. CDR1 is MDHEN and CDR2 is SYDVKM in the germline V gene. The V gene end was trimmed by 5 bases and the J gene end by 7 bases; junction bases not matched to a gene: 8. The CDR3 is made up of 15 amino acids. The CDR3 loop reads CASSDTTGKNSPLHF. CDR3 DNA: TGTGCCAGCAGTGATACGACAGGGAAGAATTCACCCCTCCACTTT.

The gene calls are TRBV15 and TRBJ1-6; 7 bases line up with TRBD1. Trimming cost V 3 bases and J 7 bases; bases outside gene matches: 6. Germline V gene lookup returns CDR1 LNHNV and CDR2 YYDKDF (reference sequence). The CDR3 contains 15 residues. The CDR3 region is CATSSSGTANSPLHF. For the CDR3, the DNA is TGTGCCACCAGCAGTTCCGGGACAGCGAATTCACCCCTCCACTTT.

The chain has TRBV19 and TRBJ2-5, with D perhaps TRBD2 (5 bases). V lost 6 bases and J 5 bases, leaving 16 bases between the germline ends. The CDR3 runs 14 residues. Germline-derived CDR1 and CDR2 are LNHDA and SQIVND (reference sequence). The CDR3 spells CASRVRAASETQYF. As DNA, the CDR3 is TGTGCCAGTAGGGTTAGAGCGGCGTCGGAGACCCAGTACTTC.

The rearrangement uses TRBV6-5 and TRBJ1-5; TRBD1 agrees at 9 bases. This CDR3 has 14 residues. CDR1 is MNHEY, CDR2 SVGAGI, per germline. Germline trimming cut 6 bases from V and 4 bases from J; bases unmatched to any gene: 4. The CDR3 protein is CASRPGTGNQPQHF. The CDR3 DNA follows: TGTGCCAGCAGACCCGGGACAGGGAATCAGCCCCAGCATTTT.

V is TRBV30 and J is TRBJ2-2, with 11 bases lining up with TRBD1. Germline CDR1 reads GTSNPN; CDR2 reads SVGIG (reference sequence). The CDR3 is 16 residues long. The V and J ends lost 5 bases and 7 bases, in that order; junction bases with no gene match: 12. The CDR3 region is CAWEYWTGGADGELFF. The DNA for the CDR3 is TGTGCCTGGGAATACTGGACAGGGGGCGCGGACGGGGAGCTGTTTTTT. The variable domain in full, with the rest retrieved from reference TRBV30 and TRBJ2-2, is SQTIHQWPATLVQPVGSPLSLECTVEGTSNPNLYWYRQAAGRGLQLLFYSVGIGQISSEVPQNLSASRPQDRQFILSSKKLLLSDSGFYLCAWEYWTGGADGELFFGEGSRLTVL.

The J gene is TRBJ2-7, the V gene TRBV5-1, with TRBD1 identical over 9 bases. After removal of 4 bases from V and 3 bases from J, the junction contained 8 bases not matched to a gene. This CDR3 contains 15 residues. Germline-derived CDR1 and CDR2 are SGHRS and YFSETQ. CDR3 coding DNA: TGCGCCAGCAGCGACCCAGGACAGGGGTTCTACGAGCAGTACTTC. It yields the protein CASSDPGQGFYEQYF.

The chain couples TRBV9 to TRBJ1-5, with no clear D. The CDR3 is made up of 13 amino acids. The V gene's germline CDR1 is SGDLS and CDR2 YYNGEE. Trimming removed 0 bases at V and 5 bases at J, with 6 bases between. CDR3 loop: CASSVADDQPQHF. The CDR3 DNA reads as TGTGCCAGCAGCGTAGCTGACGATCAGCCCCAGCATTTT.

J is TRBJ2-7 and V is TRBV6-5; weak D call: TRBD1 (5 bases). This CDR3 contains 14 residues. V was trimmed by 2 bases and J by 3 bases, leaving 11 bases between them. Germline CDR1 reads MNHEY; CDR2 reads SVGAGI. This CDR3 reads CASSYGAMSYEQYF. CDR3 sequence (DNA): TGTGCCAGCAGTTACGGGGCTATGAGCTACGAGCAGTACTTC.

The chain joins TRBV4-3 to TRBJ1-4, with D possibly being TRBD1 (5 bases). Trimming cost V 4 bases and J 8 bases, with 20 bases left between them. This CDR3 contains 16 residues. Looked up from germline, CDR1 is LGHNA and CDR2 is YSLEER. In DNA form, the CDR3 reads TGCGCCAGCAGCCCGCAAGCTAGAGACAGACACGAAAAACTGTTTTTT. Translation gives CASSPQARDRHEKLFF.

The table lists this clone with a count of one. The chain combines TRBV19 with TRBJ1-1, with D possibly matching TRBD1 (5 bases). The CDR3 length is 13 residues. V was cut by 3 bases and J by 1 base, with 6 bases left in between. CDR1 and CDR2 from the germline V gene are LNHDA and SQIVND (reference sequence). This CDR3 is CASSMGRNTEAFF. In DNA, the CDR3 is TGTGCCAGTAGTATGGGGCGGAACACTGAAGCTTTCTTT.